The 32 T cell receptor beta chains presented below share a single source sample, sequenced in a study of T-cell memory formation after mild COVID-19. TCRdb called the 5' RACE reads again in MiXCR, with one record for every CDR3 protein. The sample includes 340,000 or so distinct CDR3 sequences, approximately 12% seen only once; the top ten take 20% to 25%. The sample consisted of PBMCs or a T cell subset sorted from them (not recorded which). Source of these receptors: a man between 18 and 35 years old who had mild COVID-19 (a few samples of this study predate the infection). Cell type and time point are not known.

This clonotype was seen more than once but under ten times. The chain combines TRBV7-2 with TRBJ1-4; TRBD1 matches at 10 bases. V lost 2 bases to trimming and J lost 6 bases; unmatched junction nucleotides: 3. The germline V gene has CDR1 SGHTA and CDR2 FQGNSA. CDR3 length: 15 residues. CDR3 loop: CASSLQGQGHEKLFF. The CDR3 DNA reads TGTGCCAGCAGCTTACAGGGACAGGGGCATGAAAAACTGTTTTTT. The full variable domain, in which reference TRBV7-2 and TRBJ1-4 provide the parts outside the CDR3, is GAGVSQSPSNKVTEKGKDVELRCDPISGHTALYWYRQSLGQGLEFLIYFQGNSAPDKSGLPSDRFSAERTGGSVSTLTIQRTQQEDSAVYLCASSLQGQGHEKLFFGSGTQLSVL.

This clonotype was counted a few times. The chain employs TRBV27 and TRBJ2-7, with 7 bases lining up with TRBD2. Trimming took 6 bases from V and 2 from J; bases not matched to a gene: 10. This CDR3 is 15 amino acids long. Germline CDR1 MNHEY, CDR2 SMNVEV (reference sequence). For the CDR3, the DNA is TGTGCCAGCAGGGTGGGGGGGACGGCAGCCTACGAGCAGTACTTC. Its translation is CASRVGGTAAYEQYF.

This clonotype was observed a handful of times. The chain joins TRBV10-3 to TRBJ2-7, with 8 bases identical to TRBD1. V dropped 8 bases and J dropped 6; count of bases not matched to a gene: 6. Germline CDR1 and CDR2: ENHRY and SYGVKD. CDR3 length equals 12 residues. The CDR3: CAIAATGAEQYV. Written as DNA, the CDR3 is TGTGCCATCGCTGCGACAGGGGCCGAGCAGTACGTC.

This clonotype was observed a handful of times. V usage is TRBV2 and J usage is TRBJ1-5; D remains unclear. V was cut by 6 bases and J by 7 bases, with 10 bases left in between. The length of the CDR3 is 12 residues. Germline values: CDR1 SNHLY, CDR2 FYNNEI. The DNA for the CDR3 is TGTGCCAGCAGCTTAGAGCCGCAGCCCCAGCATTTT. Its translation is CASSLEPQPQHF.

This clonotype has at least ten counts. The chain links TRBV15 to TRBJ1-2; TRBD1 matches at 8 bases. Germline CDR1 reads LNHNV; CDR2 reads YYDKDF (reference sequence). The ends lost 3 bases at V and 6 bases at J; junction bases unmatched: 6. The CDR3 is 14 residues long. Written as DNA, the CDR3 is TGTGCCACCAGCAGCCGCAGGGGGCCGAATGGCTACACCTTC. Its translation: CATSSRRGPNGYTF.

The V gene is TRBV3-1, the J gene TRBJ2-1; 9 bases fit TRBD2. This CDR3 is 16 amino acids long. The J segment lost 0 bases and the V segment lost 2 bases, leaving 2 bases of the junction unmatched. Germline V gives CDR1 LGHDT, CDR2 YNNKEL (reference sequence). The CDR3 here is CASSQLAGSSYNEQFF. DNA for the CDR3: TGTGCCAGCAGCCAACTAGCGGGGTCCTCCTACAATGAGCAGTTCTTC.

This clonotype appeared a few times. This rearrangement joins TRBV14 to TRBJ2-5; tentatively, D is TRBD2 (6 bases). V shed 1 base and J shed 5 bases, with 20 bases lying between them. Per the germline V gene, CDR1 is SGHDN and CDR2 is FVKESK. CDR3 length: 17 amino acids. The CDR3 here is CASSQGSGWRPRETQYF. CDR3 nucleotide sequence: TGTGCCAGCAGCCAAGGAAGCGGGTGGCGCCCGAGGGAGACCCAGTACTTC.

This clonotype was seen more than once but under ten times. This chain uses TRBV7-2 with TRBJ2-1; D is ambiguous. The CDR3 totals 15 residues. The germline gives CDR1 SGHTA, CDR2 FQGNSA. Trimming removed 5 bases at V and 9 bases at J, with 20 bases between. CDR3 in amino acids: CASSRTGERVSEQFF. The DNA for the CDR3 is TGTGCCAGCAGCCGGACGGGTGAGAGAGTTAGTGAGCAGTTCTTC.

This clonotype showed up many times. The V gene is TRBV7-9, the J gene TRBJ2-7; possibly TRBD1 for D (5 bases). Trimming cost V 0 bases and J 0 bases, with 9 bases left between them. The CDR3 has 15 residues. Germline-derived CDR1 and CDR2 are SEHNR and FQNEAQ (reference sequence). The CDR3 spells CASSLAARGSYEQYV. CDR3 bases: TGTGCCAGCAGCTTAGCGGCTAGGGGCTCCTACGAGCAGTACGTC.

This clonotype showed up many times. The gene calls are TRBV5-1 and TRBJ1-6; a weak D match, TRBD1 (5 bases). V shed 3 bases and J shed 7 bases, with 14 bases lying between them. Germline V gene sequence: CDR1 SGHRS, CDR2 YFSETQ. This CDR3 has 15 residues. The chain's CDR3 is CASSSLGGENSPLHF. In nucleotides, the CDR3 is TGCGCCAGCAGCTCCCTTGGGGGGGAAAATTCACCCCTCCACTTT. The variable domain in full, with the rest retrieved from reference TRBV5-1 and TRBJ1-6, is KAGVTQTPRYLIKTRGQQVTLSCSPISGHRSVSWYQQTPGQGLQFLFEYFSETQRNKGNFPGRFSGRQFSNSRSEMNVSTLELGDSALYLCASSSLGGENSPLHFGNGTRLTVT.

The CDR3 nucleotides are TGTGCCAGCAGCAAATACAGAGACGAGAACACTGAAGCTTTCTTT. Translating gives CASSKYRDENTEAFF. The V call is TRBV21-1, the J call TRBJ1-1. TRBV21-1 is flagged as a pseudogene. CDR3 length equals 15 residues.

This clonotype appeared a few times. The chain has TRBV9 and TRBJ1-6; D ambiguous. Deletions cut 4 bases from V and 8 bases from J, with 13 bases between. This CDR3 has 14 residues. The germline gives CDR1 SGDLS, CDR2 YYNGEE. Here the CDR3 reads CASSPRSRDSPLHF. CDR3 nucleotides: TGTGCCAGCAGCCCGAGGTCGAGGGATTCACCCCTCCACTTT. Using reference TRBV9 and TRBJ1-6 for the parts outside the CDR3, the full variable domain is DSGVTQTPKHLITATGQRVTLRCSPRSGDLSVYWYQQSLDQGLQFLIQYYNGEERAKGNILERFSAQQFPDLHSELNLSSLELGDSALYFCASSPRSRDSPLHFGNGTRLTVT.

In its sample, this clonotype was seen a few times. V is TRBV29-1 and J is TRBJ2-5; no definite D call. Germline values: CDR1 SQVTM, CDR2 ANQGSEA. V was trimmed by 2 bases and J by 4 bases, leaving 8 bases between them. This CDR3 spans 12 amino acids. The CDR3 bases are TGCAGCGTTGAAAAGGTCGGAGAGACCCAGTACTTC. Its translation: CSVEKVGETQYF.

This clonotype was seen a handful of times. The CDR3: CASSRNRRDRDGYTF. Written as DNA, the CDR3 is TGTGCCAGCAGCCGTAATCGGAGGGACAGAGATGGCTACACCTTC. This chain uses TRBV3-1 with TRBJ1-2; TRBD1 aligns across 7 bases. Germline CDR1 and CDR2: LGHDT and YNNKEL (reference sequence). J lost 6 bases, V lost 4 bases, and 11 bases had no gene match. This CDR3 has 15 amino acids.

V is TRBV6-5 and J is TRBJ2-3, with D maybe TRBD2 (5 bases). Germline V gives CDR1 MNHEY, CDR2 SVGAGI. The V end was cut by 0 bases, the J end by 5 bases, with 18 bases between. The CDR3 runs to 17 residues. The CDR3 loop is CASSYSPPAPGIDTQYF. In nucleotides, the CDR3 is TGTGCCAGCAGTTACTCGCCTCCGGCCCCGGGGATAGATACGCAGTATTTT.

The V and J genes are TRBV24-1 and TRBJ2-5; maybe TRBD2 (6 bases). The ends were cut back, 7 bases at V and 4 bases at J, with 18 bases in the middle. Germline V gene lookup returns CDR1 KGHDR and CDR2 SFDVKD. The CDR3 consists of 15 residues. CDR3 nucleotide sequence: TGTGCCACCAGCGAAACTTCGGGGGTCGGAGAGACCCAGTACTTC. It encodes CATSETSGVGETQYF.

A word on this clonotype: The junction and the germline gene differ at one end; a read error may be behind it. V gene TRBV10-3 combines with J gene TRBJ2-5, with D perhaps matching TRBD1 or TRBD2 (5 bases each). This CDR3 comprises 14 residues. CDR1 is ENHRY, CDR2 SYGVKD, per germline. The CDR3 spells CAISEGGVQETQCF. For the CDR3, the DNA is TGTGCCATCAGTGAGGGGGGTGTCCAAGAGACCCAGTGCTTC.

This clonotype occurred many times. The V call is TRBV20-1, the J call TRBJ1-2, with D uncertain. V lost 0 bases and J 5 bases, leaving 7 bases between the germline ends. The CDR3 runs to 12 residues. The germline V gene encodes CDR1 DFQATT and CDR2 SNEGSKA (reference sequence). CDR3 in amino acids: CSARENRYGYTF. The CDR3 DNA sequence: TGCAGTGCTAGAGAGAACCGTTATGGCTACACCTTC.

The chain combines TRBV7-6 with TRBJ2-3, with 7 bases aligning to TRBD2. V lost 5 bases and J lost 6; bases outside the gene matches: 8. The V gene's germline CDR1 is SGHVS and CDR2 FNYEAQ. The CDR3 consists of 14 residues. The CDR3 region has the DNA TGTGCCAGCAGCCCCCCTCGGGGGGAGGATACGCAGTATTTT. Its translation is CASSPPRGEDTQYF. Filled out from reference TRBV7-6 and TRBJ2-3, the complete variable domain reads GAGVSQSPRYKVTKRGQDVALRCDPISGHVSLYWYRQALGQGPEFLTYFNYEAQQDKSGLPNDRFSAERPEGSISTLTIQRTEQRDSAMYRCASSPPRGEDTQYFGPGTRLTVL.

This chain connects TRBV11-1 to TRBJ2-2; D may be TRBD1 (6 bases). The V end was cut by 5 bases, the J end by 6 bases, with 10 bases between. Germline assignment: CDR1 SGHAT and CDR2 FQDESV (reference sequence). This CDR3 contains 13 residues. The CDR3 spells CASSRRTAGELFF. Here the CDR3 DNA reads TGTGCCAGCAGCCGTAGGACAGCCGGGGAGCTGTTTTTT. Full variable domain (missing parts from reference TRBV11-1 and TRBJ2-2): EAEVAQSPRYKITEKSQAVAFWCDPISGHATLYWYRQILGQGPELLVQFQDESVVDDSQLPKDRFSAERLKGVDSTLKIQPAELGDSAMYLCASSRRTAGELFFGEGSRLTVL.

The V call is TRBV10-1, the J call TRBJ2-2; D may be TRBD2 (6 bases). V lost 8 bases and J 4 bases, leaving 11 bases between the germline ends. Germline CDR1 is WNHNN and CDR2 is SYGVQD (reference sequence). The CDR3 runs to 13 residues. CDR3 amino acids: CASAGPSTGELFF. CDR3 in DNA: TGCGCCAGCGCGGGGCCATCCACCGGGGAGCTGTTTTTT.

V is TRBV27 and J is TRBJ1-1, with D possibly being TRBD1 (6 bases). This CDR3 spans 13 amino acids. Trimming pared 1 base from V and 11 bases from J, leaving 14 bases between. Germline values: CDR1 MNHEY, CDR2 SMNVEV (reference sequence). Here the CDR3 reads CASSLFFGGTAFF. The CDR3 coding sequence is TGTGCCAGCAGTTTATTTTTTGGGGGCACGGCTTTCTTT.

The table lists this clonotype with a few counts. The V gene is TRBV12-3 or TRBV12-4, the J gene TRBJ1-1; no firm D call. V was trimmed by 6 bases and J by 11 bases, leaving 16 bases between them. The CDR3 is 12 residues long. CDR3 nucleotide sequence: TGTGCCAGCAGCCCCCCGGGGAAGAAGGCTTTCTTT. The encoded protein is CASSPPGKKAFF.

V and J are TRBV4-1 and TRBJ1-5; TRBD1 is a possible D gene (5 bases). The germline CDR1 and CDR2 sequences are MGHRA and YSYEKL. The length of the CDR3 is 14 residues. The V and J ends lost 3 bases and 6 bases respectively, with 12 bases between them. In DNA form, the CDR3 reads TGCGCCAGCAGCCACCCTGCCAGGGCTCAGCCCCAGCATTTT. This codes for CASSHPARAQPQHF.

The chain employs TRBV20-1 and TRBJ1-1; 10 bases match TRBD1. The ends lost 3 bases at V and 5 bases at J; junction bases unmatched: 3. Germline V gives CDR1 DFQATT, CDR2 SNEGSKA (reference sequence). The CDR3 loop spans 13 amino acids. Written as DNA, the CDR3 is TGCAGTGCTAGGGACAGGGGGTCGACTGAAGCTTTCTTT. Its protein is CSARDRGSTEAFF.

This clonotype was counted only a few times. The chain couples TRBV5-1 to TRBJ2-1; D gene ambiguous. The CDR3 is 16 residues long. V was shortened by 0 bases and J by 12 bases, with 22 bases between the two germline ends. Germline lookup yields CDR1 SGHRS and CDR2 YFSETQ. The CDR3 DNA reads TGCGCCAGCAGCTTGGCCGTCCAACCCCGACGCACGGGGCAGTTCTTC. It yields the protein CASSLAVQPRRTGQFF.

This clonotype was seen a few times. The V gene is TRBV7-2, the J gene TRBJ1-5; D is undetermined. The germline V gene encodes CDR1 SGHTA and CDR2 FQGNSA. The CDR3 totals 15 residues. V dropped 1 base and J dropped 9 bases, with 16 bases sitting between them. The CDR3 nucleotides are TGTGCCAGCAGCTTAGAGAGTGGCGCGGCCGGGCCCCAGCATTTT. Protein sequence: CASSLESGAAGPQHF.

A few counts support this clonotype. The rearrangement uses TRBV5-5 and TRBJ1-1, with D unclear. The germline V gene has CDR1 SGHKS and CDR2 YYEKEE (reference sequence). Trimming removed 4 bases at V and 2 bases at J, with 9 bases between. The CDR3 is made up of 13 amino acids. CDR3 region: CASSPHGNTEAFF. For the CDR3, the DNA is TGTGCCAGCAGCCCCCACGGTAACACTGAAGCTTTCTTT.

This clonotype came up a few times. V is TRBV10-3 and J is TRBJ2-2; D might be TRBD1 (5 bases). V was trimmed by 5 bases and J by 4 bases, leaving 14 bases between them. The length of the CDR3 is 15 residues. CDR1 is ENHRY and CDR2 is SYGVKD in the germline V gene. The chain's CDR3 is CAISRQMPPTGELFF. CDR3 bases: TGTGCCATCAGTCGACAGATGCCCCCCACCGGGGAGCTGTTTTTT.

The chain joins TRBV9 to TRBJ1-1, with D maybe TRBD1 (6 bases). The CDR3 spans 16 residues. V was shortened by 1 base and J by 3 bases, with 16 bases between the two germline ends. Germline CDR1 reads SGDLS; CDR2 reads YYNGEE. CDR3 region: CASSVLGRGADTEAFF. Here the CDR3 DNA reads TGTGCCAGCAGCGTATTGGGCCGGGGGGCCGACACTGAAGCTTTCTTT.

This clonotype has more than one count but fewer than ten. This sequence joins TRBV5-5 and TRBJ2-7, with 9 bases that match TRBD2. This CDR3 has 15 residues. Germline V CDR1 and CDR2: SGHKS, YYEKEE (reference sequence). Trimming at V came to 2 bases and at J to 0 bases, leaving 3 bases not matched to a gene. The DNA of the CDR3 is TGTGCCAGCAGCTTCGCGGGGGGGGGCTCCTACGAGCAGTACTTC. It translates to CASSFAGGGSYEQYF.

This clonotype was counted only a few times. The chain combines TRBV29-1 with TRBJ2-3; 9 bases align to TRBD2. Trimming took 3 bases from V and 1 from J; bases not matched to a gene: 2. Germline-derived CDR1 and CDR2 are SQVTM and ANQGSEA. The CDR3 covers 14 residues. The CDR3 loop reads CSVDQRGGTDTQYF. The CDR3 region has the DNA TGCAGCGTTGACCAGCGGGGGGGCACAGATACGCAGTATTTT.